This TCR beta chain was sequenced in a study of blood T cell repertoires in COVID-19. Generated by immunoSEQ multiplex PCR, the TCRdb table keeps only in-frame clones and is missing some. The sample comprises some 390,000 clones, roughly 91% of which are singletons, and less than 2% rests with the top ten. After removal of 6 bases from V and 8 bases from J, the junction contained 5 bases not matched to a gene. The germline V gene has CDR1 ENHRY and CDR2 SYGVKD. This CDR3 is 13 amino acids long. Recovered status in Cohort 3 required two negative PCRs, clearance, or symptom resolution. Only one count was recorded for this clone.

The sequenced material came from PBMCs or T cells enriched from blood (not recorded which). The V and J genes are TRBV10-3 and TRBJ1-4, with TRBD1 identical over 8 bases. This TCR was sampled from a woman aged 25 to 39 who had recovered from COVID-19. Here the CDR3 DNA reads TGTGCCATCAGCAGGGGGCGGGAGGAAAAACTGTTTTTT. Translated, it gives CAISRGREEKLFF.